Listed below are T cell receptor beta chains from one sample, sequenced in a study of T-cell memory formation after mild COVID-19. MiXCR was run by TCRdb on the 5' RACE reads, yielding one entry per CDR3 protein. The profile shows about 400,000 distinct CDR3 sequences, less than 25% of them singletons. Sequencing was performed on PBMCs or a T cell subset sorted from them (not recorded which). The source is an adult woman who had mild COVID-19 (a few samples of this study predate the infection). Cell type and time point are not known. Each CDR3 is given with its conserved first and last residue. D genes are given only for firm matches. Clone size is stated in some rows and not others, as once, few, many or a class when expanded.

J gene | clone size | V gene | D gene | CDR3 protein | CDR3 DNA
TRBJ1-1 | few | TRBV5-1 | TRBD1 | CASRGKDRGAEAFF | TGCGCCAGCAGGGGAAAGGACAGGGGCGCTGAAGCTTTCTTT
TRBJ2-7 | . | TRBV7-6 | . | CASSLAGRGRMPYEQYF | TGTGCCAGCAGCTTAGCGGGGAGGGGGCGCATGCCCTACGAGCAGTACTTC
TRBJ2-3 | . | TRBV29-1 | . | CSVEKSRTDTQYF | TGCAGCGTTGAGAAATCCCGAACGGATACGCAGTATTTT
TRBJ2-6 | . | TRBV5-1 | . | CASSLDQVSGANVLTF | TGCGCCAGCAGCTTAGATCAGGTCTCTGGGGCCAACGTCCTGACTTTC
TRBJ2-7 | few | TRBV4-1 | TRBD1 | CASSQYGTGASEQYF | TGCGCCAGCAGCCAATATGGGACAGGGGCTTCCGAGCAGTACTTC
TRBJ2-1 | few | TRBV9 | . | CASSARGSTHNEQFF | TGTGCCAGCAGCGCCCGGGGGTCTACTCACAATGAGCAGTTCTTC
TRBJ1-1 | . | TRBV4-1 | . | CASSQDVGANTEAFF | TGCGCCAGCAGCCAAGATGTAGGAGCTAACACTGAAGCTTTCTTT
TRBJ2-2 | . | TRBV7-3 | . | CASSLIPGYTGELFF | TGTGCCAGCAGCTTAATTCCAGGGTACACCGGGGAGCTGTTTTTT
TRBJ2-3 | many | TRBV29-1 | . | CSVEDVSLGADTQYF | TGCAGCGTTGAAGACGTCTCCCTGGGGGCAGATACGCAGTATTTT
TRBJ1-1 | . | TRBV10-3 | . | CAISESPQEMLNTEAFF | TGTGCCATCAGTGAGTCGCCCCAGGAGATGCTGAACACTGAAGCTTTCTTT
TRBJ2-5 | . | TRBV3-1 | TRBD2 | CASSQVLAGGPDWETQYF | TGTGCCAGCAGCCAAGTCCTAGCGGGAGGGCCCGATTGGGAGACCCAGTACTTC
TRBJ1-1 | . | TRBV4-3 | TRBD1 | CASSQDKDRLVAEAFF | TGCGCCAGCAGCCAAGATAAGGACAGGTTGGTTGCTGAAGCTTTCTTT
TRBJ2-3 | few | TRBV7-9 | . | CASSSRTPDPTDTQYF | TGTGCCAGCAGCTCCCGGACCCCCGATCCCACAGATACGCAGTATTTT
TRBJ2-7 | . | TRBV4-2 | TRBD2 | CASSQEAPGLASYEQYF | TGTGCCAGCAGCCAAGAGGCCCCGGGACTAGCGTCATACGAGCAGTACTTC
TRBJ1-6 | many | TRBV6-5 | . | CASSPSEGLGSPLHF | TGTGCCAGCAGCCCTAGCGAGGGGCTCGGTTCACCCCTCCACTTT
TRBJ1-2 | few | TRBV20-1 | . | CSASPGTNYGYTF | TGCAGTGCGTCCCCCGGGACTAACTATGGCTACACCTTC
TRBJ1-3 | . | TRBV12-3/TRBV12-4 | . | CASSLSGPSGNTIYF | TGTGCCAGCAGTTTATCAGGACCCTCTGGAAACACCATATATTTT
TRBJ2-1 | . | TRBV20-1 | TRBD2 | CSAQAGGSSYNEQFF | TGCAGTGCCCAGGCCGGCGGGAGCTCCTACAATGAGCAGTTCTTC
TRBJ2-1 | few | TRBV24-1 | . | CATSDSRGLKGNEQFF | TGTGCCACCAGTGATTCCAGAGGTCTAAAAGGCAATGAGCAGTTCTTC
TRBJ1-1 | . | TRBV20-1 | . | CSASNGAFNTEAFF | TGCAGTGCTAGCAATGGGGCGTTCAACACTGAAGCTTTCTTT
TRBJ2-3 | few | TRBV7-3 | . | CASRGDTDTQYF | TGTGCCAGCAGAGGAGATACAGATACGCAGTATTTT
TRBJ1-1 | . | TRBV7-2 | . | CASSFLTENTEAFF | TGTGCCAGCAGCTTCTTGACGGAGAACACTGAAGCTTTCTTT
TRBJ1-1 | many | TRBV9 | TRBD1 | CASSVQGAGDTEAFF | TGTGCCAGCAGCGTACAGGGGGCAGGAGACACTGAAGCTTTCTTT
TRBJ1-3 | . | TRBV12-3/TRBV12-4 | . | CASSFEYSGNTIYF | TGTGCCAGCAGTTTTGAGTACTCTGGAAACACCATATATTTT
TRBJ2-7 | few | TRBV7-9 | TRBD1 | CAAARTGVYEQYF | TGTGCCGCGGCTCGGACAGGGGTCTACGAGCAGTACTTC
TRBJ2-1 | . | TRBV6-5 | . | CASSSPNSNEQFF | TGTGCCAGCAGTTCCCCGAACTCCAATGAGCAGTTCTTC
TRBJ2-1 | few | TRBV7-6 | . | CASSLAGSGVYSYNEQFF | TGTGCCAGCAGCTTGGCGGGTTCCGGGGTCTACTCCTACAATGAGCAGTTCTTC
TRBJ2-2 | . | TRBV9 | . | CASSGSYTGELFF | TGTGCCAGCAGCGGATCCTACACCGGGGAGCTGTTTTTT
TRBJ1-1 | . | TRBV5-1 | TRBD1 | CASSRQGDTEAFF | TGCGCCAGCAGTCGGCAGGGGGACACTGAAGCTTTCTTT
TRBJ2-3 | few | TRBV2 | TRBD2 | CASRALGTSGRTQYF | TGTGCCAGCAGAGCCTTAGGGACTAGCGGGAGGACGCAGTATTTT
TRBJ2-3 | few | TRBV6-5 | . | CASRGAAGGEDTQYF | TGTGCCAGCAGAGGAGCGGCCGGTGGGGAAGATACGCAGTATTTT
TRBJ2-3 | . | TRBV9 | TRBD2 | CASTLGGTTDTQYF | TGTGCCAGCACTTTGGGGGGGACCACAGATACGCAGTATTTT
TRBJ1-5 | few | TRBV12-3/TRBV12-4 | . | CASKFSGPINQPQHF | TGTGCCAGCAAATTTAGTGGACCGATTAATCAGCCCCAGCATTTT
TRBJ2-7 | few | TRBV3-1 | TRBD2 | CASSQEWRLAGRDEQYF | TGTGCCAGCAGCCAAGAATGGCGTCTAGCGGGGAGGGACGAGCAGTACTTC
TRBJ2-3 | . | TRBV5-1 | . | CASSDGPDTQYF | TGCGCCAGCAGCGACGGACCAGATACGCAGTATTTT
TRBJ2-6 | . | TRBV6-5 | TRBD1 | CASSRGQGLSGANVLTF | TGTGCCAGCAGCCGAGGACAGGGGTTATCCGGGGCCAACGTCCTGACTTTC
TRBJ2-5 | . | TRBV6-5 | . | CASSYSPSGEETQYF | TGTGCCAGCAGTTACTCGCCGTCAGGGGAGGAGACCCAGTACTTC
TRBJ2-1 | once | TRBV12-3/TRBV12-4 | TRBD2 | CASSPSSGVSSYNEQFF | TGTGCCAGCAGCCCCTCTAGCGGGGTTAGCTCCTACAATGAGCAGTTCTTC
TRBJ1-4 | few | TRBV12-3/TRBV12-4 | . | CASSALKGGVGGLFF | TGTGCCAGCAGTGCACTTAAAGGGGGGGTAGGCGGACTGTTTTTT
TRBJ2-2 | few | TRBV4-3 | TRBD1 | CASSRTGQGSVGGELFF | TGCGCCAGCAGCCGGACCGGACAGGGCAGTGTCGGCGGGGAGCTGTTTTTT
TRBJ2-7 | few | TRBV5-6 | TRBD1 | CASSLNDRGYEQYF | TGTGCCAGCAGCTTAAACGACAGGGGCTACGAGCAGTACTTC
TRBJ2-7 | . | TRBV4-1 | TRBD1 | CASSLRQGGLTEQYF | TGCGCCAGCAGCCTCAGACAGGGGGGCCTCACCGAGCAGTACTTC